Shown below are 21 T cell receptor beta chains from a single sample sequenced in a study of shared clonotypes between healthy human individuals. Libraries were prepared by immunoSEQ multiplex PCR; TCRdb keeps only in-frame clonotypes and omits some of them. There are a few hundred thousand clones in the sample; approximately 71% occur only once, and 9.5% to 15% lies in the top ten. The specimen was PBMCs. These receptors all stem from a woman aged 40 to 50 in good health. Some clones in this sample may be carry-over from other donors' samples.

The chain employs TRBV27 and TRBJ1-4; D remains unclear. This CDR3 has 15 residues. V was pared by 5 bases and J by 3 bases, with 13 bases between. Germline V gene sequence: CDR1 MNHEY, CDR2 SMNVEV (reference sequence). Here the CDR3 reads CASSPEGVPNEKLFF. The CDR3 region has the DNA TGTGCCAGCAGTCCAGAGGGTGTGCCTAATGAAAAACTGTTTTTT.

Regarding this clone: This likely came from a read error, as a far larger clone is one base away. V is TRBV30 and J is TRBJ1-2; D remains unclear. The CDR3 is 14 residues long. CDR1 is GTSNPN, CDR2 SVGIG, per germline (reference sequence). CDR3: CAWGVGPSFYGYTF. The DNA for the CDR3 is TGTGCCTGGGGTGTCGGGCCTTCCTTCTATGGCTACACCTTC.

The CDR3 nucleotides read TGTGCCAGCAGCAAAGGCAGGGTGGACACCGGGGAGCTGTTTTTT. Protein product: CASSKGRVDTGELFF. This chain joins TRBV7-7 and TRBJ2-2, with D maybe TRBD1 (5 bases). The CDR3 extends over 15 amino acids. V gave up 5 bases and J gave up 3 bases, with 13 bases separating them. Germline CDR1 is SSHAT and CDR2 is FNYEAQ (reference sequence).

CDR3 sequence reads: CASSLISRGQETQYF. The CDR3 DNA follows: TGTGCCAGCTCACTCATATCGAGGGGCCAAGAGACCCAGTACTTC. V is TRBV18 and J is TRBJ2-5; the D call may be TRBD1 or TRBD2 (5 bases each). The V and J ends lost 4 bases and 1 base respectively, with 13 bases between them. The CDR3 extends over 15 amino acids. The V gene's germline CDR1 is KGHSH and CDR2 LQKENI.

This clone was observed once. The chain carries TRBV4-3 and TRBJ2-7; 14 nucleotides agree with TRBD2. The CDR3 runs to 17 residues. V shed 0 bases and J 9 bases; nucleotides not matched to a gene: 10. Germline CDR1 and CDR2: LGHNA and YSLEER. Here the CDR3 reads CASSQDSMTSGREVQYF. The CDR3 DNA is TGCGCCAGCAGCCAAGATTCGATGACTAGCGGGAGGGAGGTGCAGTACTTC.

The chain couples TRBV11-3 to TRBJ2-3; weak D call: TRBD2 (6 bases). This CDR3 is built from 14 residues. With 3 bases removed from V and 6 bases from J, the gap between germline ends came to 13 bases. Per germline, CDR1 SGHNT and CDR2 YENEEA. The CDR3 here is CASSFSTSQDTQYF. CDR3 bases: TGTGCCAGCAGCTTTTCTACTAGCCAGGATACGCAGTATTTT.

About this clone: Given a far larger clone just one base away, this is likely a sequencing read error. Other DNA variants within this sample encode the same CDR3. The chain has TRBV25-1 and TRBJ1-4, with D maybe TRBD1 (5 bases). V dropped 0 bases and J dropped 5 bases, with 10 bases sitting between them. The CDR3 is made up of 15 amino acids. CDR1 and CDR2 (germline): MGHDK, SYGVNS. The CDR3 loop is CASSEYTGGNEKLFF. CDR3 nucleotides: TGTGCCAGCAGTGAATATACAGGAGGAAATGAAAAACTGTTTTTT.

In regard to this clone: Other nucleotide sequences from this sample produce the same CDR3. J is TRBJ2-7 and V is TRBV29-1; 9 positions match TRBD1. V dropped 6 bases and J dropped 5; count of bases not matched to a gene: 11. The germline V gene encodes CDR1 SQVTM and CDR2 ANQGSEA. The CDR3 spans 14 residues. CDR3 loop: CSVQIPGQGHEQYF. CDR3 nucleotide sequence: TGCAGCGTCCAAATACCGGGACAGGGTCACGAGCAGTACTTC.

This chain joins TRBV27 and TRBJ2-5; perhaps TRBD2 as D (6 bases). This CDR3 contains 14 residues. Germline V CDR1 and CDR2: MNHEY, SMNVEV (reference sequence). V gave up 6 bases and J gave up 6 bases, with 17 bases separating them. The CDR3 here is CASSTLRAGKTQYF. As DNA, the CDR3 is TGTGCCAGCAGCACCCTGCGGGCGGGGAAGACCCAGTACTTC.

With respect to this clone: With only one base between it and a far larger clone, this is likely a read error. Other DNA sequences in this specimen translate into the identical CDR3. The V and J genes are TRBV27 and TRBJ2-5, with D uncertain. The germline gives CDR1 MNHEY, CDR2 SMNVEV (reference sequence). The V and J ends lost 0 bases and 4 bases respectively, with 3 bases between them. This CDR3 contains 12 residues. Here the CDR3 reads CASSLSGETQYF. For the CDR3, the DNA is TGTGCCAGCAGTTTATCTGGAGAGACCCAGTACTTC.

The V call is TRBV4-3, the J call TRBJ2-1; 7 bases align to TRBD2. This CDR3 is 18 amino acids long. Trimming removed 0 bases from V and 7 bases from J; junction bases left unmatched: 15. Germline V gene data show CDR1 as LGHNA and CDR2 as YSLEER. The CDR3 coding sequence is TGCGCCAGCAGCCAAGATCGAGCGGGAAGCATGAAACCGAATGAGCAGTTCTTC. Its translation: CASSQDRAGSMKPNEQFF.

The chain is built from TRBV5-6 and TRBJ1-4; 8 bases agree with TRBD1. The CDR3 is made up of 16 amino acids. Germline CDR1 and CDR2: SGHDT and YYEEEE. The V gene end was trimmed by 2 bases and the J gene end by 4 bases; junction bases not matched to a gene: 7. This CDR3 reads CASSFRTGFGNEKLFF. The CDR3 nucleotides read TGTGCCAGCAGCTTCAGGACAGGGTTTGGTAATGAAAAACTGTTTTTT.

V usage is TRBV6-6 and J usage is TRBJ1-2; 8 bases are shared with TRBD1. From germline, CDR1 is MNHNY and CDR2 SVGAGI (reference sequence). The CDR3 covers 16 residues. J gave up 3 bases and V 5 bases, and 11 bases lay outside the gene matches. CDR3 nucleotide sequence: TGTGCCAGCAGTCAAACCCAGGGGGCGGTCGACTATGGCTACACCTTC. This codes for CASSQTQGAVDYGYTF.

The chain is built from TRBV7-2 and TRBJ2-4; D ambiguous. V lost 5 bases, J lost 0 bases, and 11 bases lay in between. This CDR3 spans 15 amino acids. Germline V gene lookup returns CDR1 SGHTA and CDR2 FQGNSA. The CDR3 reads CASSPTYIAKNIQYF. CDR3 nucleotide sequence: TGTGCCAGCAGCCCGACCTACATAGCCAAAAACATTCAGTACTTC.

As regards this clone: The conserved phenylalanine or tryptophan is not found at the CDR3 terminus, so this likely reflects a read error. No DNA is shown, since the ends of the CDR3 on it are uncertain; the CDR3 is the one TCRdb lists. The genes are TRBV6-1 and TRBJ2-7; no check of the table's D call, TRBD1, against the DNA was made. 12 amino acids form the CDR3, both terminal residues included. Per germline, CDR1 MNHNS and CDR2 SASEGT. CDR3 amino acids: CASSEGRRRDTL.

The V and J genes are TRBV19 and TRBJ1-5, with D possibly matching TRBD1 (5 bases). The length of the CDR3 is 15 residues. The ends were cut back, 6 bases at V and 0 bases at J, with 12 bases in the middle. CDR1 is LNHDA, CDR2 SQIVND, per germline (reference sequence). The CDR3 sequence: CASRRVGHSNQPQHF. CDR3 DNA sequence: TGTGCCAGTAGGAGGGTGGGGCATAGCAATCAGCCCCAGCATTTT.

This clone was seen only a few times. Other DNA variants within this sample encode the same CDR3. The gene calls are TRBV9 and TRBJ2-1; 8 bases match TRBD1. J gave up 3 bases and V 4 bases, and 6 bases lay outside the gene matches. The CDR3 sequence is 15 residues long. CDR1 is SGDLS and CDR2 is YYNGEE in the germline V gene. CDR3: CASSPGQGSYNEQFF. Written as DNA, the CDR3 is TGTGCCAGCAGCCCTGGACAGGGAAGCTACAATGAGCAGTTCTTC. Based on the CDR3 plus reference TRBV9 and TRBJ2-1, the full variable domain is DSGVTQTPKHLITATGQRVTLRCSPRSGDLSVYWYQQSLDQGLQFLIQYYNGEERAKGNILERFSAQQFPDLHSELNLSSLELGDSALYFCASSPGQGSYNEQFFGPGTRLTVL.

The chain joins TRBV7-8 to TRBJ1-5; 10 bases are shared with TRBD1. Per germline, CDR1 SGHVS and CDR2 FQNEAQ. The length of the CDR3 is 18 residues. V gave up 3 bases and J gave up 1 base; unmatched junction bases: 9. CDR3 sequence reads: CASSLGTGVVRSNQPQHF. The CDR3 nucleotides are TGTGCCAGCAGCTTGGGGACAGGGGTTGTAAGAAGCAATCAGCCCCAGCATTTT.

The gene calls are TRBV6-4 and TRBJ1-1; 8 nucleotides match TRBD1. This CDR3 comprises 15 residues. Trimming cost V 4 bases and J 4 bases; bases outside gene matches: 8. Germline loops: CDR1 MRHNA, CDR2 SNTAGT. The CDR3: CASSVNTGGSTEAFF. The CDR3 nucleotides are TGTGCCAGCAGTGTCAACACAGGGGGTAGCACTGAAGCTTTCTTT.

V gene TRBV9 combines with J gene TRBJ1-5; 7 bases map to TRBD1. In germline, CDR1 is SGDLS, CDR2 YYNGEE. The length of the CDR3 is 15 residues. Trimming took 3 bases from V and 9 from J; bases not matched to a gene: 12. The CDR3 here is CASSEGALWVGPQHF. The CDR3 DNA follows: TGTGCCAGCAGCGAGGGGGCTCTATGGGTGGGGCCCCAGCATTTT.

The table lists this clone with a few counts. This CDR3 is also generated by other DNA sequences in the sample. The CDR3 nucleotides read TGTGCCAGCAGCGCAGCTTACGAGCAGTACTTC. This codes for CASSAAYEQYF. The chain uses TRBV2 and TRBJ2-7; D gene unclear. V lost 6 bases and J 4 bases, leaving 7 bases between the germline ends. The CDR3 consists of 11 residues. Germline lookup yields CDR1 SNHLY and CDR2 FYNNEI.